The source of this TCR beta chain is a study of shared clonotypes between healthy human individuals (dated by TCRdb to 2018 to 2021). The study in broad terms: A couple of women and three men aged 18 to 49 years were included in the cohort. For each donor, CD4 naive and CD4 memory were each given three plates, CD8 naive was given two plates, and CD8 memory was given one plate. The study deeply sequenced blood TCR repertoires of about 5 healthy adults to estimate repertoire size and the extent of clonotype sharing between individuals. Different laboratories and diverse techniques were used to prepare libraries and sequence TCR repertoires, to increase sequencing depth and limit assay-specific biases. Each donor's leukapheresis produced roughly between about 0.85 and 10 billion PBMCs.

Per the germline V gene, MNHEY is the CDR1 and SVGAGI is the CDR2. The CDR3 runs 14 residues from the cysteine to the phenylalanine. Of the read, only the CDR3 DNA is kept; its 42 bases are in frame from base 1. Germline trimming amounts to 6 bases on V and 1 base on J, with 3 as the count of junction bases outside the gene matches. CD8 naive samples were obtained by positive selection for CCR7 among CD45RO-negative cells, yielding a CD45RA+CCR7+ population from which TemRA cells were excluded. The donors were healthy, HIV-negative adults with no recently reported acute infections or vaccinations. Only Caucasian adults living in Nashville, Tennessee, USA were represented among the donors. After blood collection by leukapheresis, PBMCs were isolated using Ficoll-Histopaque density gradient centrifugation and then cryopreserved in the vapor phase of liquid nitrogen. Analytical flow cytometry was used to check the purity and quantity of each magnetically sorted T cell population. From each sorted fraction, genomic DNA was isolated and quantified by UV absorbance on a Nanodrop 2000c.

Details on this clone: Its antigen is unknown. No base quality information exists; no much larger clone differs at one position.

Using the deep immunoSEQ assay, TCR CDR3 regions were amplified from genomic DNA by multiplex PCR. Extracted genomic DNA from each cell subset was spread evenly across all wells of several immunoSEQ 96-well plates, with each plate serving as a replicate. For sorted subsets, each replicate PCR was loaded with approximately 190 ng genomic DNA, equivalent to 30,000 or so T cell genomes. Purified libraries were quantified with a Qubit 3.0 fluorometer, sized on a Bioanalyzer 2100, and re-quantified with the KAPA Library Quantification kit. Every immunoSEQ 96-well plate was sequenced on a separate single-read 150-cycle Illumina NextSeq 550 flow cell. Processing in the source paper ran as follows. Because only junctional sequences without quality scores were contained in the immunoSEQ output, filtering matching that applied to full-length reads could not be performed. To assign V/J genes and CDR3, sequences were annotated using PyIR, a Python wrapper for IgBLAST v1.9, with IMGT germline references. Any read was removed if the V/J assignment was weak (E-value above 1e-6), the CDR3 was missing, or the read contained stop codons, out-of-frame junctions, or ambiguous translated residues. A V3J clonotype was defined by an identical inferred V gene, J gene, and CDR3 amino acid sequence. Percentage overlap between repertoires was calculated by dividing the number of shared unique clonotypes by the size of the smaller repertoire. RTK rarefaction, the Chao1 estimator, and Recon v2.1 estimates of unobserved clonotypes were used to assess repertoire richness. Generation probabilities for all TCRbeta clonotypes obtained by the gDNA method from a handful of donors were computed using OLGA. TCRdb stores this immuneACCESS table with in-frame sequences only. Part of the clones is absent; in the studies checked, under half of the shortfall reflects unresolved V genes, and no reason is known for the rest. That table gives V, J and clone size, and the DNA gave D and trimming. This sample is represented by 2 million or so clones; roughly 95% of them were singletons. The ten largest clonotypes hold 0.85% to 1.3% of the sample.

The full study reports these points: Approximately 5% of naive CD4, roughly 3.6% of naive CD8, around 2.3% of memory CD4, and approximately 0.4% of memory CD8 clonotypes were shared across several donors. Compared with non-shared clonotypes, the clonotypes found in all four sorted-subset donors had higher generation probabilities. Only blood was sampled, and tissue TCR repertoires likely differ from those in blood. Pairwise subsampling led to the expectation that sequencing depth would affect the degree of clonotype sharing among donors. Because the study included a small number of donors, the genetic and exposure-history diversity represented was limited. Naive subsets generally had larger estimated clonotype richness than memory subsets. Incomplete sequencing was indicated by rarefaction of sorted-subset datasets, despite the large sequencing depth.

Sequenced material: naive CD8+ T cells sorted from blood. Per the publication, the cell subset or site label means: CD45RA+CCR7+. The chain joins TRBV6-5 to TRBJ2-3; 8 bases in between match TRBD1. This clonotype was obtained from a man younger than 35 in good health. The DNA sequence follows: TGTGCCAGCAGCCCGACAGGGGGCACAGATACGCAGTATTTT. It is translated as CASSPTGGTDTQYF.